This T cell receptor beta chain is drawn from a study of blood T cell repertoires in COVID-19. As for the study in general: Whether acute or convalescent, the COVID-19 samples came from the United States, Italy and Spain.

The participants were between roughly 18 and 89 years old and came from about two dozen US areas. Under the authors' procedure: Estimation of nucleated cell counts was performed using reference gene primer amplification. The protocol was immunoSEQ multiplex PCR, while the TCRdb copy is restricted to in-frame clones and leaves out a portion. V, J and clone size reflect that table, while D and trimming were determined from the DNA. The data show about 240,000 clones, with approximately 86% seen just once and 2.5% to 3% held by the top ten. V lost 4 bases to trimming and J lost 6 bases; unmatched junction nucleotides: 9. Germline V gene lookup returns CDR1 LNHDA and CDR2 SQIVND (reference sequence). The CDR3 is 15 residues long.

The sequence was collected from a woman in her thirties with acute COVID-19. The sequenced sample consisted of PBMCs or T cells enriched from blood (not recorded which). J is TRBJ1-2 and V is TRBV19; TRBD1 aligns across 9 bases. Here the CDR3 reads CASSTLGQGNNGYTF. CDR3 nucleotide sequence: TGTGCCAGTAGTACCCTCGGACAGGGGAACAATGGCTACACCTTC. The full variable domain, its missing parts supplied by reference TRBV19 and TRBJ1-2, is DGGITQSPKYLFRKEGQNVTLSCEQNLNHDAMYWYRQDPGQGLRLIYYSQIVNDFQKGDIAEGYSVSREKKESFPLTVTSAQKNPTAFYLCASSTLGQGNNGYTFGSGTRLTVV.